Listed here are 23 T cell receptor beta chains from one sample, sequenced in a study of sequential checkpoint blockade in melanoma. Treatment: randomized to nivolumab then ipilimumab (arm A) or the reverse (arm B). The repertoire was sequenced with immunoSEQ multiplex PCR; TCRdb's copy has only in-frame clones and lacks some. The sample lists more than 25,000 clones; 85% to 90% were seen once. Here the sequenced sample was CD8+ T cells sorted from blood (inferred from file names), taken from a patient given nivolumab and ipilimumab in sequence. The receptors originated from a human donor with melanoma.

The CDR3, as DNA: TGTGCCAGCGAAGGACAGGGACTTGGAAACACCATATATTTT. Protein sequence: CASEGQGLGNTIYF. This sequence joins TRBV5-6 and TRBJ1-3, with 8 bases that match TRBD1. The CDR3 has 14 amino acids. With V trimmed by 7 bases and J by 3 bases, 6 bases remained unmatched. The germline V gene has CDR1 SGHDT and CDR2 YYEEEE.

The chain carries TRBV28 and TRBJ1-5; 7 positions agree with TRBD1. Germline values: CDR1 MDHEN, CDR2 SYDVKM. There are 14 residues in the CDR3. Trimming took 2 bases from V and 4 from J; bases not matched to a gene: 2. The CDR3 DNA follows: TGTGCCAGCAGTTTACCAGGGGGTAATCAGCCCCAGCATTTT. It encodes CASSLPGGNQPQHF. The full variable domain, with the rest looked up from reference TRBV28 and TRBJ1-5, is DVKVTQSSRYLVKRTGEKVFLECVQDMDHENMFWYRQDPGLGLRLIYFSYDVKMKEKGDIPEGYSVSREKKERFSLILESASTNQTSMYLCASSLPGGNQPQHFGDGTRLSIL.

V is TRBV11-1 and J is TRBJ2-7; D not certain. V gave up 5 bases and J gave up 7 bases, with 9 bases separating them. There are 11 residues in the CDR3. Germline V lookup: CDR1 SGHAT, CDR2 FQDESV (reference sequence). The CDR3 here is CASSRTMEQYF. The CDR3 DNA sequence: TGTGCCAGCAGCCGAACTATGGAGCAGTACTTC.

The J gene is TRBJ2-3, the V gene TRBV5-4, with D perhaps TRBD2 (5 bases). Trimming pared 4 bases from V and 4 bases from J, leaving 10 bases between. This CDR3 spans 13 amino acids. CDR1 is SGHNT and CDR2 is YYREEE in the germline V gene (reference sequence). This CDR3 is CASSPFGADTQYF. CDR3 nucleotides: TGTGCCAGCAGCCCCTTCGGGGCAGATACGCAGTATTTT.

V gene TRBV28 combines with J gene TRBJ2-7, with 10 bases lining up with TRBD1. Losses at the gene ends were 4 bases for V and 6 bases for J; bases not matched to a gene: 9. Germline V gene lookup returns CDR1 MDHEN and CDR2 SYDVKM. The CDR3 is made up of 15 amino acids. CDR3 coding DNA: TGTGCCAGCAGTTCTAGGACAGGGGGAGTGGGCGAGCAGTACTTC. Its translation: CASSSRTGGVGEQYF.

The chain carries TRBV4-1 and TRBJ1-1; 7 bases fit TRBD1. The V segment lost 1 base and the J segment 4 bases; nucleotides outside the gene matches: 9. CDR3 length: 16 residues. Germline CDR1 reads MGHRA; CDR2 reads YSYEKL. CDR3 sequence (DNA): TGCGCCAGCAGCCAAGTCACCGGACAGGATCCCACTGAAGCTTTCTTT. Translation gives CASSQVTGQDPTEAFF.

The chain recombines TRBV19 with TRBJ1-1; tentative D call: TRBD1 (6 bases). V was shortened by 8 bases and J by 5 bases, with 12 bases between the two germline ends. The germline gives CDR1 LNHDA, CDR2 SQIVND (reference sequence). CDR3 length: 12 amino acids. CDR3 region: CASVQGWTEAFF. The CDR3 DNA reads TGTGCCAGTGTACAGGGATGGACTGAAGCTTTCTTT.

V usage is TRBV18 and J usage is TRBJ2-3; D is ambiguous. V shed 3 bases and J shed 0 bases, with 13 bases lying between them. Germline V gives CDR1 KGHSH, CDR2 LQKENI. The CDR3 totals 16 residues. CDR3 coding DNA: TGTGCCAGCTCACCCCCCCCAGTAATCAGCACAGATACGCAGTATTTT. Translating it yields CASSPPPVISTDTQYF.

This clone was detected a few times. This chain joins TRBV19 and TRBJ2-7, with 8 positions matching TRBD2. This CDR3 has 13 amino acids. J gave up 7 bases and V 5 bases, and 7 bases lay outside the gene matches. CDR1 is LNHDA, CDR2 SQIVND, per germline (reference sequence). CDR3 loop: CASSPGLAGEQYF. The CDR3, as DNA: TGTGCCAGTAGTCCCGGACTAGCAGGGGAGCAGTACTTC.

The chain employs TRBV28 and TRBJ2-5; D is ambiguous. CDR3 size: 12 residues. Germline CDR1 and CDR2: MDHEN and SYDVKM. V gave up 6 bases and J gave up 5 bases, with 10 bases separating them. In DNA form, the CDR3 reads TGTGCCAGCAGGACTGGATGGGAGACCCAGTACTTC. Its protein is CASRTGWETQYF.

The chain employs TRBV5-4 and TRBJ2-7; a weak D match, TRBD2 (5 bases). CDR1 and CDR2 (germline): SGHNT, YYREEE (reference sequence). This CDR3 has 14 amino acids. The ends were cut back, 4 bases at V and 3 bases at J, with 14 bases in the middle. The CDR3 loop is CASSPVGVGYEQYF. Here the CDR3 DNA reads TGTGCCAGCAGCCCCGTGGGAGTTGGCTACGAGCAGTACTTC.

This chain's CDR3 is CATSREGFMNTEAFF. Here the CDR3 DNA reads TGTGCCACCAGCAGGGAGGGGTTTATGAACACTGAAGCTTTCTTT. This chain joins TRBV15 and TRBJ1-1; D may be TRBD1 (5 bases). The CDR3 runs to 15 residues. The ends were cut back, 3 bases at V and 0 bases at J, with 11 bases in the middle. Germline assignment: CDR1 LNHNV and CDR2 YYDKDF (reference sequence).

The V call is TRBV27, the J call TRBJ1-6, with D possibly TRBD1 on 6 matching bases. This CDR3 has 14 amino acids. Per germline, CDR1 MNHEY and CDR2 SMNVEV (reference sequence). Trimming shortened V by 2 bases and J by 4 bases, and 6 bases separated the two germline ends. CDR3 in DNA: TGTGCCAGCAGTTTACAGGGGTATAATTCACCCCTCCACTTT. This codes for CASSLQGYNSPLHF.

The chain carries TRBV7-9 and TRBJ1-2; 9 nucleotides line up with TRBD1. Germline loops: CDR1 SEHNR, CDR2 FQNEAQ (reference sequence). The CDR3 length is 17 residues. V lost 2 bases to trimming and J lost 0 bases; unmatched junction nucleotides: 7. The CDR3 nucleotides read TGTGCCAGCAGCTTATACACAGGGGGCCCCCCTAACTATGGCTACACCTTC. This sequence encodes CASSLYTGGPPNYGYTF.

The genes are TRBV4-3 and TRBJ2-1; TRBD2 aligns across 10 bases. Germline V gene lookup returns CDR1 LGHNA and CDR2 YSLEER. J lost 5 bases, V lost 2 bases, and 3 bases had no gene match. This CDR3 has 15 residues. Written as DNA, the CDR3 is TGCGCCAGCAGCCAACAGCGGGGGGGAAACAATGAGCAGTTCTTC. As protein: CASSQQRGGNNEQFF.

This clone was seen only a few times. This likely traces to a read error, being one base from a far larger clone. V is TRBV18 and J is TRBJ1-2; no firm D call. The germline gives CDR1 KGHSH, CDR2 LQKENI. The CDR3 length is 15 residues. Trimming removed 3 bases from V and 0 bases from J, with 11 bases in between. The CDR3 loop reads CASSPRECPNYGYTF. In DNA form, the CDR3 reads TGTGCCAGCTCACCCCGGGAGTGCCCTAACTATGGCTACACCTTC.

CDR3 sequence reads: CASRILATTDTQYF. CDR3 nucleotides: TGTGCCAGCAGGATACTAGCGACCACAGATACGCAGTATTTT. J is TRBJ2-3 and V is TRBV28; 7 nucleotides match TRBD2. The CDR3 is 14 amino acids. Losses at the gene ends were 6 bases for V and 2 bases for J; bases not matched to a gene: 5. Germline CDR1 reads MDHEN; CDR2 reads SYDVKM. Complete variable domain (other parts from reference TRBV28 and TRBJ2-3): DVKVTQSSRYLVKRTGEKVFLECVQDMDHENMFWYRQDPGLGLRLIYFSYDVKMKEKGDIPEGYSVSREKKERFSLILESASTNQTSMYLCASRILATTDTQYFGPGTRLTVL.

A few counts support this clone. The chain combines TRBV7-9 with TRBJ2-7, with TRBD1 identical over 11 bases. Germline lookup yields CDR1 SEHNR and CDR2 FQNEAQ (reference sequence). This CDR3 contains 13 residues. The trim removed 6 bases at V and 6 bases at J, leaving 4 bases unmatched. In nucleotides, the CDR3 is TGTGCCAGCAGTTCCGGGACAGGGGGCGAGCAGTACGTC. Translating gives CASSSGTGGEQYV.

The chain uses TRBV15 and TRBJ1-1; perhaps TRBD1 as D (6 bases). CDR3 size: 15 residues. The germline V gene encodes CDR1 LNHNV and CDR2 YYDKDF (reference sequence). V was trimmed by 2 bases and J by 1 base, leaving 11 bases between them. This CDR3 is CATSRPSQGNTEAFF. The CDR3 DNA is TGTGCCACCAGCAGACCATCACAGGGGAACACTGAAGCTTTCTTT. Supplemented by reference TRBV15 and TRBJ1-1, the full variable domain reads DAMVIQNPRYQVTQFGKPVTLSCSQTLNHNVMYWYQQKSSQAPKLLFHYYDKDFNNEADTPDNFQSRRPNTSFCFLDIRSPGLGDTAMYLCATSRPSQGNTEAFFGQGTRLTVV.

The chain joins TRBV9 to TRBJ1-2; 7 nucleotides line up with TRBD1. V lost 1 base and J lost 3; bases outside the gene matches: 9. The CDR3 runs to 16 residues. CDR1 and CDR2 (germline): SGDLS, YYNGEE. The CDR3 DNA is TGTGCCAGCAGCGTACCTCGGCAGGGGGACGACTATGGCTACACCTTC. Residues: CASSVPRQGDDYGYTF.

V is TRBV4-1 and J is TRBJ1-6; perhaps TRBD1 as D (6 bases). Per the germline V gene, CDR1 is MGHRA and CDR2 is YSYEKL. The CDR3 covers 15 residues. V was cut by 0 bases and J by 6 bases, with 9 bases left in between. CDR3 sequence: CASSQEQGPNSPLHF. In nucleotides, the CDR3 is TGCGCCAGCAGCCAAGAGCAGGGGCCTAATTCACCCCTCCACTTT.

CDR3 sequence (DNA): TGCAGCGTTGTCACCTACGAGCAGTACTTC. Translating it yields CSVVTYEQYF. The chain has TRBV29-1 and TRBJ2-7; no reliable D call. The germline gives CDR1 SQVTM, CDR2 ANQGSEA. The length of the CDR3 is 10 residues. The V and J ends lost 4 bases and 2 bases respectively, with 3 bases between them.

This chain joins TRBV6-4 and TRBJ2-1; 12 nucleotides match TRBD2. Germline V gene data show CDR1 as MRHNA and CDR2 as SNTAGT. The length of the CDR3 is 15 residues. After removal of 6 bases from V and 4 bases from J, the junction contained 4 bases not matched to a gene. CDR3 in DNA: TGTGCCAGCAGCAGACTAGCGGGAGATTACAATGAGCAGTTCTTC. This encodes CASSRLAGDYNEQFF.